This T cell receptor beta chain was captured by sequencing in a study of blood T cell repertoires in COVID-19. The study assigned cohorts using participant-reported clinical history. In this sample, this clone turned up a few times. Per the germline V gene, CDR1 is LNHDA and CDR2 is SQIVND (reference sequence). The CDR3 is 15 amino acids. V was clipped by 3 bases and J by 5 bases; unmatched bases: 6. Only in-frame clones appear in the TCRdb table, and some are missing; sequencing was by immunoSEQ multiplex PCR. The sample holds fewer than 250,000 clones, 85% to 90% seen once. The receptor was derived from a woman aged 45 to 65 with acute COVID-19. The genes are TRBV19 and TRBJ1-5; 8 positions agree with TRBD1. The source material was PBMCs or T cells enriched from blood (not recorded which). The CDR3: CASSMGRGRDQPQHF. CDR3 DNA: TGTGCCAGTAGTATGGGCAGGGGGCGGGATCAGCCCCAGCATTTT. Drawing the rest from reference TRBV19 and TRBJ1-5, the complete variable domain is DGGITQSPKYLFRKEGQNVTLSCEQNLNHDAMYWYRQDPGQGLRLIYYSQIVNDFQKGDIAEGYSVSREKKESFPLTVTSAQKNPTAFYLCASSMGRGRDQPQHFGDGTRLSIL.